The clone carrying this T cell receptor beta chain was detected only once. Germline assignment: CDR1 SNHLY and CDR2 FYNNEI. CDR3 length: 16 amino acids. Trimming took off 8 bases at V and 2 bases at J, with 19 bases between the two ends. The data were taken from a study of blood T cell repertoires in COVID-19. In the study overall: Sites in the United States, Italy and Spain provided acute and convalescent COVID-19 samples. PBMCs, B-cell-depleted T cells, or T cells provided the cDNA or gDNA that made up the material.

Per the authors' pipeline: Estimation of nucleated cell counts was performed using reference gene primer amplification. Clones were sequenced by immunoSEQ multiplex PCR, and TCRdb holds only the in-frame ones, with some missing. The DNA was the basis for D and trimming; V, J and clone size are from that table. The sample shows under 140,000 clones, over 60% of them seen only once. This sequence was found in a woman of 80 years or more with active or convalescent COVID-19. The sample was peripheral blood. This chain links TRBV2 with TRBJ2-1; a possible D gene is TRBD2 (6 bases). CDR3 DNA: TGTGCCAGCGGGGCTTCAACTAGCCGGGCCTACAATGAGCAGTTCTTC. Amino acids: CASGASTSRAYNEQFF.